This T cell receptor (beta chain) was identified in a study of blood T cell repertoires in COVID-19. Cohort allocation depended upon clinical history that participants reported. Per germline, CDR1 LGHDT and CDR2 YNNKEL (reference sequence). This CDR3 spans 17 amino acids. With V trimmed by 0 bases and J by 4 bases, 5 bases remained unmatched. TCRdb's copy holds only in-frame clones and misses some; the assay was immunoSEQ multiplex PCR. The sample has some 270,000 clones; around 85% are singletons. Sequenced input: PBMCs or T cells enriched from blood (not recorded which). This TCR came from a woman aged 45-65 years with acute COVID-19. The chain employs TRBV3-1 (or the pseudogene TRBV3-2) and TRBJ2-1; 11 positions agree with TRBD2. The CDR3 coding sequence is TGTGCCAGCAGCCAAGAGCTGACTAGCGGGGATTACAATGAGCAGTTCTTC. Its translation: CASSQELTSGDYNEQFF.